The 32 T cell receptor beta chains below were found in one sample sequenced in a study of blood T cell repertoires in COVID-19. Here immunoSEQ multiplex PCR was the method, and the copy in TCRdb shows in-frame clones only, minus some. Among roughly 88,000 clones, around 88% were seen once, and the ten largest hold approximately 16%. Sequenced sample: peripheral blood. These receptors were collected from a woman aged 55-69 years with COVID-19, enrolled during active disease.

The chain recombines TRBV3-1 (or the pseudogene TRBV3-2) with TRBJ1-2; D is uncertain. This CDR3 region has 13 residues. Per the germline V gene, CDR1 is LGHDT and CDR2 is YNNKEL (reference sequence). V dropped 4 bases and J dropped 4 bases, with 10 bases sitting between them. For the CDR3, the DNA is TGTGCCAGCAGCCGCCCTAATGGCTATGGCTACACCTTC. This sequence encodes CASSRPNGYGYTF.

The chain has TRBV6-4 and TRBJ1-1; D gene uncertain. CDR3 length: 13 amino acids. Trimming took off 5 bases at V and 2 bases at J, with 9 bases between the two ends. Looked up from germline, CDR1 is MRHNA and CDR2 is SNTAGT. This CDR3 is CASSQQRNTEAFF. DNA of the CDR3: TGTGCCAGCAGTCAACAGAGAAACACTGAAGCTTTCTTT.

V usage is TRBV12-3 or TRBV12-4 and J usage is TRBJ2-1, with TRBD2 as a possible D gene (6 bases). The CDR3 extends over 12 amino acids. Trimming left V 3 bases short and J 6 bases short, with 6 bases between. The CDR3 is CASSFGGNEQFF. The CDR3 DNA sequence: TGTGCCAGCAGTTTCGGGGGCAATGAGCAGTTCTTC.

The chain links TRBV11-2 to TRBJ2-5; weak D call: TRBD2 (6 bases). CDR3 size: 14 residues. Between the trimmed V and J ends, which lost 3 bases and 0 bases, there was a span of 8 bases. From germline, CDR1 is SGHAT and CDR2 FQNNGV. DNA of the CDR3: TGTGCCAGCAGCTTCGAGCGGGACCAAGAGACCCAGTACTTC. It yields the protein CASSFERDQETQYF.

This chain uses TRBV7-3 with TRBJ2-2; maybe TRBD1 (5 bases). Looked up from germline, CDR1 is SGHTA and CDR2 is FQGTGA. V shed 2 bases and J shed 4 bases, with 11 bases lying between them. The CDR3 is 15 amino acids. CDR3 residues: CASSLFSGLTGELFF. CDR3 in DNA: TGTGCCAGCAGCTTATTTTCAGGGCTCACCGGGGAGCTGTTTTTT. Full variable domain (remainder filled in from reference TRBV7-3 and TRBJ2-2): GAGVSQTPSNKVTEKGKYVELRCDPISGHTALYWYRQSLGQGPEFLIYFQGTGAADDSGLPNDRFFAVRPEGSVSTLKIQRTERGDSAVYLCASSLFSGLTGELFFGEGSRLTVL.

This chain connects TRBV9 to TRBJ2-3; TRBD2 agrees at 9 bases. The germline V gene has CDR1 SGDLS and CDR2 YYNGEE. This CDR3 comprises 16 residues. V was pared by 0 bases and J by 5 bases, with 7 bases of the junction left unmatched. This chain's CDR3 is CASSVAWGGGVDTQYF. The CDR3 bases are TGTGCCAGCAGCGTAGCTTGGGGCGGGGGGGTAGATACGCAGTATTTT. Filled out from reference TRBV9 and TRBJ2-3, the complete variable domain reads DSGVTQTPKHLITATGQRVTLRCSPRSGDLSVYWYQQSLDQGLQFLIQYYNGEERAKGNILERFSAQQFPDLHSELNLSSLELGDSALYFCASSVAWGGGVDTQYFGPGTRLTVL.

The J gene is TRBJ1-4, the V gene TRBV4-3, with D possibly TRBD1 on 5 matching bases. The CDR3 runs 16 residues. The germline V gene has CDR1 LGHNA and CDR2 YSLEER. Trimming shortened V by 4 bases and J by 8 bases, and 20 bases separated the two germline ends. The CDR3 spells CASSREEGRALEKLFF. CDR3 sequence (DNA): TGCGCCAGCAGCCGAGAGGAGGGACGGGCTTTGGAAAAACTGTTTTTT.

This clone was counted a few times. The V and J genes are TRBV3-1 (or the pseudogene TRBV3-2) and TRBJ2-4; the match to TRBD2 covers 11 bases. The length of the CDR3 is 15 residues. Germline-derived CDR1 and CDR2 are LGHDT and YNNKEL (reference sequence). V lost 1 base and J lost 4; bases outside the gene matches: 0. This CDR3 is CASSQGTSGKNIQYF. The CDR3 DNA is TGTGCCAGCAGCCAAGGGACTAGCGGGAAAAACATTCAGTACTTC.

The chain recombines TRBV5-1 with TRBJ2-2; 7 bases agree with TRBD1. V lost 6 bases, J lost 3 bases, and 5 bases stayed unmatched. The germline CDR1 and CDR2 sequences are SGHRS and YFSETQ. This CDR3 is 14 amino acids long. The chain's CDR3 is CASNLGQDTGELFF. As DNA, the CDR3 is TGCGCCAGCAACCTCGGACAGGACACCGGGGAGCTGTTTTTT.

V usage is TRBV19 and J usage is TRBJ1-2; 10 positions match TRBD1. V trimming: 3 bases; J trimming: 5 bases; junction bases outside the gene matches: 3. Germline values: CDR1 LNHDA, CDR2 SQIVND (reference sequence). The CDR3 is made up of 14 amino acids. The CDR3 DNA reads TGTGCCAGTAGTATCGACAGGGGGCCTTATGGCTACACCTTC. Encoded protein: CASSIDRGPYGYTF.

The chain employs TRBV7-9 and TRBJ1-2, with D perhaps TRBD1 (6 bases). V lost 5 bases and J lost 4, with 14 bases in between. The CDR3 length is 14 residues. Germline values: CDR1 SEHNR, CDR2 FQNEAQ (reference sequence). The DNA of the CDR3 is TGTGCCAGCAGCAAAGGGGGAGACTTCTATGGCTACACCTTC. Encoded protein: CASSKGGDFYGYTF.

The J gene is TRBJ1-5, the V gene TRBV5-4; 8 bases map to TRBD1. Germline V lookup: CDR1 SGHNT, CDR2 YYREEE (reference sequence). V lost 5 bases, J lost 6 bases, and 13 bases stayed unmatched. The CDR3 consists of 16 residues. CDR3 sequence (DNA): TGTGCCAGCAGTATATTAGGGGCAGGGGGCAGTCAGCCCCAGCATTTT. It translates to CASSILGAGGSQPQHF.

This chain links TRBV10-3 with TRBJ2-3, with a tentative D call TRBD2 (7 bases). V was cut by 4 bases and J by 2 bases, with 16 bases left in between. Germline loops: CDR1 ENHRY, CDR2 SYGVKD. The CDR3 runs to 16 residues. CDR3 sequence: CAISGVVGGLTDTQYF. DNA for the CDR3: TGTGCCATCAGTGGGGTCGTGGGGGGGCTCACAGATACGCAGTATTTT.

The chain is built from TRBV4-1 and TRBJ1-1, with D unresolved. Germline V CDR1 and CDR2: MGHRA, YSYEKL. Trimming removed 0 bases from V and 5 bases from J, with 13 bases in between. The CDR3 extends over 15 amino acids. This chain's CDR3 is CASSQEWRAGTEAFF. The CDR3 coding sequence is TGCGCCAGCAGCCAAGAATGGAGGGCAGGAACTGAAGCTTTCTTT.

J is TRBJ2-7 and V is TRBV30; D is perhaps TRBD2 (5 bases). There are 15 residues in the CDR3. The V and J ends lost 0 bases and 2 bases respectively, with 14 bases between them. Germline V CDR1 and CDR2: GTSNPN, SVGIG (reference sequence). This chain's CDR3 is CAWSVLEATTYEQYF. The CDR3 DNA sequence: TGTGCCTGGAGTGTATTGGAGGCCACCACCTACGAGCAGTACTTC. Based on the CDR3 plus reference TRBV30 and TRBJ2-7, the full variable domain is SQTIHQWPATLVQPVGSPLSLECTVEGTSNPNLYWYRQAAGRGLQLLFYSVGIGQISSEVPQNLSASRPQDRQFILSSKKLLLSDSGFYLCAWSVLEATTYEQYFGPGTRLTVT.

The chain recombines TRBV4-2 with TRBJ1-3; 7 nucleotides align to TRBD1. Germline loops: CDR1 LGHNA, CDR2 YNFKEQ. The CDR3 extends over 17 amino acids. Trimming took 0 bases from V and 5 from J; bases not matched to a gene: 10. CDR3 sequence: CASSQESQGGSRNTIYF. CDR3 sequence (DNA): TGTGCCAGCAGCCAAGAGTCGCAGGGGGGAAGTAGAAACACCATATATTTT.

The chain combines TRBV11-2 with TRBJ1-2; TRBD1 matches 8 bases. The CDR3 spans 15 residues. Per the germline V gene, CDR1 is SGHAT and CDR2 is FQNNGV. J gave up 2 bases and V 4 bases, and 6 bases lay outside the gene matches. CDR3: CASSSRTGWNYGYTF. For the CDR3, the DNA is TGTGCCAGCAGCTCACGGACAGGGTGGAACTATGGCTACACCTTC. The entire variable domain, with the rest obtained from reference TRBV11-2 and TRBJ1-2, is as follows: EAGVAQSPRYKIIEKRQSVAFWCNPISGHATLYWYQQILGQGPKLLIQFQNNGVVDDSQLPKDRFSAERLKGVDSTLKIQPAKLEDSAVYLCASSSRTGWNYGYTFGSGTRLTVV.

Written as DNA, the CDR3 is TGTGCCAGCAGCCAAGGTACCAGGGATGGCTACACCTTC. Translation gives CASSQGTRDGYTF. This sequence joins TRBV4-2 and TRBJ1-2, with D maybe TRBD1 (5 bases). CDR3 length: 13 amino acids. The germline gives CDR1 LGHNA, CDR2 YNFKEQ. Trimming took 1 base from V and 6 from J, leaving 9 bases between them.

The chain combines TRBV5-1 with TRBJ2-3; 7 bases agree with TRBD1. CDR1 is SGHRS, CDR2 YFSETQ, per germline. J was trimmed by 4 bases and V by 4 bases; bases with no gene match: 12. The CDR3 runs 16 residues. CDR3: CASSQTGSGFADTQYF. As DNA, the CDR3 is TGCGCCAGCAGCCAGACAGGGAGTGGGTTCGCAGATACGCAGTATTTT.

The chain has TRBV18 and TRBJ2-3; 10 nucleotides align to TRBD2. V lost 6 bases to trimming and J lost 6 bases; unmatched junction nucleotides: 3. The CDR3 runs 13 residues. Germline V gives CDR1 KGHSH, CDR2 LQKENI. The CDR3 DNA is TGTGCCAGCTCGACGACTAGCGGGGATACGCAGTATTTT. This sequence encodes CASSTTSGDTQYF.

This chain links TRBV10-2 with TRBJ1-4; TRBD1 agrees at 8 bases. Trimming removed 9 bases from V and 7 bases from J; junction bases left unmatched: 7. The CDR3 sequence is 13 residues long. Germline values: CDR1 WSHSY, CDR2 SAAADI. The CDR3 nucleotides read TGCGCCAGTACGACAGGGGTGGCTGAAAAACTGTTTTTT. It translates to CASTTGVAEKLFF.

This chain connects TRBV7-9 to TRBJ1-3; the D is unclear. The V and J ends lost 6 bases and 4 bases respectively, with 13 bases between them. Germline V gives CDR1 SEHNR, CDR2 FQNEAQ (reference sequence). This CDR3 has 14 amino acids. The CDR3 loop reads CASSPYSLGNTIYF. The CDR3 DNA follows: TGTGCCAGCAGTCCTTACTCTCTCGGAAACACCATATATTTT.

Of note for this clone: A read error may account for a junction end that differs from germline. Other DNA sequences within the sample encode an identical CDR3. The chain carries TRBV11-2 and TRBJ1-4; D is possibly TRBD1 (5 bases). Germline loops: CDR1 SGHAT, CDR2 FQNNGV. This CDR3 is built from 14 residues. CDR3 region: CASSLGQGDEKLFF. CDR3 in DNA: TGTGCCAGTAGCTTAGGTCAGGGTGATGAAAAACTGTTTTTT.

V gene TRBV6-5 combines with J gene TRBJ2-6; D not resolved. Germline V gene sequence: CDR1 MNHEY, CDR2 SVGAGI. Trimming took 4 bases from V and 2 from J, leaving 9 bases between them. The CDR3 contains 15 residues. The CDR3 bases are TGTGCCAGCAGTTCGGGTGGAGCTGGGGCCAACGTCCTGACTTTC. Its protein product is CASSSGGAGANVLTF.

V is TRBV18 and J is TRBJ1-2; D is unclear. CDR3 length equals 13 residues. Germline V gene sequence: CDR1 KGHSH, CDR2 LQKENI. Trimming cost V 3 bases and J 6 bases, with 11 bases left between them. The CDR3 protein is CASSPRGGDGYTF. CDR3 nucleotides: TGTGCCAGCTCACCTCGGGGTGGGGATGGCTACACCTTC.

The sample holds one count of this clone. V is TRBV20-1 and J is TRBJ2-1; maybe TRBD2 (5 bases). The CDR3 runs 15 residues. Germline CDR1 DFQATT, CDR2 SNEGSKA (reference sequence). Deletions cut 3 bases from V and 3 bases from J, with 15 bases between. In DNA form, the CDR3 reads TGCAGTGCTAGTCCCGGGCTAGCAGTCTACAATGAGCAGTTCTTC. It is translated as CSASPGLAVYNEQFF.

The rearrangement joins TRBV7-2 to TRBJ1-1; D remains ambiguous. V was pared by 1 base and J by 2 bases, with 11 bases between. Germline CDR1 and CDR2: SGHTA and FQGNSA. The length of the CDR3 is 15 residues. The CDR3 region is CASSLVARHNTEAFF. CDR3 nucleotide sequence: TGTGCCAGCAGCTTAGTGGCCAGACACAACACTGAAGCTTTCTTT. Together with reference TRBV7-2 and TRBJ1-1, the CDR3 gives the full variable domain: GAGVSQSPSNKVTEKGKDVELRCDPISGHTALYWYRQSLGQGLEFLIYFQGNSAPDKSGLPSDRFSAERTGGSVSTLTIQRTQQEDSAVYLCASSLVARHNTEAFFGQGTRLTVV.

The genes are TRBV7-3 and TRBJ1-1; D is undetermined. Trimming took off 5 bases at V and 0 bases at J, with 7 bases between the two ends. The CDR3 contains 13 residues. CDR1 and CDR2 (germline): SGHTA, FQGTGA. CDR3 sequence reads: CASSRNMNTEAFF. The DNA of the CDR3 is TGTGCCAGCAGCCGCAACATGAACACTGAAGCTTTCTTT.

In its sample, this clone was seen once. The chain is built from TRBV27 and TRBJ1-5; TRBD1 matches at 8 bases. Trimming removed 3 bases from V and 7 bases from J; junction bases left unmatched: 8. Germline CDR1 and CDR2: MNHEY and SMNVEV (reference sequence). The CDR3 loop spans 15 amino acids. CDR3 region: CASSFMQGAGQPQHF. As DNA, the CDR3 is TGTGCCAGCAGTTTTATGCAGGGGGCAGGCCAGCCCCAGCATTTT.

This clone was seen more than once but under ten times. V usage is TRBV19 and J usage is TRBJ1-6; possible D gene TRBD1, 5 bases. Between the trimmed V and J ends, which lost 4 bases and 7 bases, there was a span of 8 bases. CDR3 length: 13 residues. Germline CDR1 reads LNHDA; CDR2 reads SQIVND (reference sequence). The CDR3 is CASSTRQNSPLHF. CDR3 coding DNA: TGTGCCAGTAGTACGAGACAGAATTCACCCCTCCACTTT. The whole variable domain, remainder taken from reference TRBV19 and TRBJ1-6, is DGGITQSPKYLFRKEGQNVTLSCEQNLNHDAMYWYRQDPGQGLRLIYYSQIVNDFQKGDIAEGYSVSREKKESFPLTVTSAQKNPTAFYLCASSTRQNSPLHFGNGTRLTVT.

The J gene is TRBJ1-5, the V gene TRBV29-1; D is unclear. The germline V gene has CDR1 SQVTM and CDR2 ANQGSEA. With 4 bases removed from V and 3 bases from J, the gap between germline ends came to 10 bases. The CDR3 totals 13 residues. The CDR3 DNA reads TGCAGCGTTGGAATCGGGTTCAATCAGCCCCAGCATTTT. It encodes CSVGIGFNQPQHF.

V usage is TRBV4-3 and J usage is TRBJ2-1, with D perhaps matching TRBD2 (5 bases). The V end was cut by 0 bases, the J end by 4 bases, with 13 bases between. This CDR3 contains 16 residues. Germline CDR1 LGHNA, CDR2 YSLEER. The CDR3 reads CASSQDRPSGYNEQFF. Written as DNA, the CDR3 is TGCGCCAGCAGCCAAGATCGCCCCTCGGGATACAATGAGCAGTTCTTC.